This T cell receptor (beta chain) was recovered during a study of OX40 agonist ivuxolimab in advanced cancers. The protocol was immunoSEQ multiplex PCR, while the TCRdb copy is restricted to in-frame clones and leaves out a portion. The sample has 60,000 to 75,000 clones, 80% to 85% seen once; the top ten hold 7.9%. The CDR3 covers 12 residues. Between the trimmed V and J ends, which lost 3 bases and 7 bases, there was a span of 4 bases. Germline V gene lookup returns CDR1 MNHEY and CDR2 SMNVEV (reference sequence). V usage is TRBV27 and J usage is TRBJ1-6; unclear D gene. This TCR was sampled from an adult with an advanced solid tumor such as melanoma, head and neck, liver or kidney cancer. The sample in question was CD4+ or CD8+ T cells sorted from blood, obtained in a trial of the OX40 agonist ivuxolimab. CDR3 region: CASSFTNSPLHF. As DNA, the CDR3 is TGTGCCAGCAGTTTCACCAATTCACCCCTCCACTTT.